A selection of T cell receptor beta chains follows, all from one sample in a study of a mutant IDH1 vaccine in newly diagnosed glioma. For these receptors, no antigen is known. Assay used: immunoSEQ multiplex PCR; TCRdb lists only in-frame clones, some missing. Among 25,000 to 35,000 clones, roughly 89% were seen once, and the ten largest hold around 21%. This specimen was PBMCs, taken from a glioma patient whose treatment included an IDH1 peptide vaccine. All receptors come from a man between 18 and 35 years old with glioma. The CDR3 runs from the conserved cysteine through the conserved F or W. D genes are given only for firm matches. Where a row states a size, it is once, few, many or the class of an expanded clone; other rows omit it.

v_gene	d_gene	j_gene	abundance	CDR3nt	CDR3aa
TRBV14	TRBD2	TRBJ2-3	NA	TGTGCCAGCAGCCCTTCGGGACTAGCGGAAACCACAGATACGCAGTATTTT	CASSPSGLAETTDTQYF
TRBV4-3	NA	TRBJ2-2	once	TGCGCCAGCAGCCAAGACTGGAGAGGCACCGGGGAGCTGTTTTTT	CASSQDWRGTGELFF
TRBV29-1	NA	TRBJ2-1	NA	TGCAGCGTTGAAGGATACCGCCCCGATGAGCAGTTCTTC	CSVEGYRPDEQFF
TRBV19	NA	TRBJ1-4	NA	TGTGCCAGTAGTATAGATGTAGGAGCCTTTGGAGAAAAACTGTTTTTT	CASSIDVGAFGEKLFF
TRBV19	NA	TRBJ1-1	medium-sized	TGTGCCAGTAGTCCGGCCCTGTTATCTGAAGCTTTCTTT	CASSPALLSEAFF
TRBV30	TRBD1	TRBJ1-1	NA	TGTGCCTGGAGTGTAGACAGGGGAGGTATTTTTCCTGAAGCTTTCTTT	CAWSVDRGGIFPEAFF
TRBV2	NA	TRBJ2-1	NA	TGTGCCAGCAGCGTAAGTGGACTCTCCGAGCAGTTCTTC	CASSVSGLSEQFF
TRBV6-1	NA	TRBJ1-6	few	TGTGCCAGCCACGCCGGGGGCGGCGGTAATTCACCCCTCCACTTT	CASHAGGGGNSPLHF
TRBV7-9	TRBD2	TRBJ2-1	NA	TGTGCCAGCAGCACGGGGACTAGCGGAGGCAATGAGCAGTTCTTC	CASSTGTSGGNEQFF
TRBV7-9	NA	TRBJ2-5	NA	TGTGCCAGCATAGATGGGCTAGCCCCAGAGACCCAGTACTTC	CASIDGLAPETQYF
TRBV6-6	TRBD1	TRBJ1-1	once	TGTGCCAGCACCCGACAGGGAGCCACTGAAGCTTTCTTT	CASTRQGATEAFF
TRBV6-5	NA	TRBJ1-5	NA	TGTGCCAGCAGCCCAACGGTGATTAGCAATCAGCCCCAGCATTTT	CASSPTVISNQPQHF
TRBV7-2	NA	TRBJ2-2	NA	TGTGCCAGCAGCTTAGGGTCGGCAGGGCCAACCAGGGCCGGGGAGCTGTTTTTT	CASSLGSAGPTRAGELFF
TRBV7-2	TRBD1	TRBJ1-1	NA	TGTGCCAGCAGCTCTTCCGGACAGGTTGGAACTGAAGCTTTCTTT	CASSSSGQVGTEAFF
TRBV2	NA	TRBJ2-5	NA	TGTGCCAGCAACTTACTACCCCAGGGGACCCAGTACTTC	CASNLLPQGTQYF
TRBV9	NA	TRBJ2-1	NA	TGTGCCAGCAGCGTAACTAGTGGGTCCTACAATGAGCAGTTCTTC	CASSVTSGSYNEQFF
TRBV29-1	NA	TRBJ2-4	few	TGCAGCGTAGATTCAGGGGAAAACATTCAGTACTTC	CSVDSGENIQYF